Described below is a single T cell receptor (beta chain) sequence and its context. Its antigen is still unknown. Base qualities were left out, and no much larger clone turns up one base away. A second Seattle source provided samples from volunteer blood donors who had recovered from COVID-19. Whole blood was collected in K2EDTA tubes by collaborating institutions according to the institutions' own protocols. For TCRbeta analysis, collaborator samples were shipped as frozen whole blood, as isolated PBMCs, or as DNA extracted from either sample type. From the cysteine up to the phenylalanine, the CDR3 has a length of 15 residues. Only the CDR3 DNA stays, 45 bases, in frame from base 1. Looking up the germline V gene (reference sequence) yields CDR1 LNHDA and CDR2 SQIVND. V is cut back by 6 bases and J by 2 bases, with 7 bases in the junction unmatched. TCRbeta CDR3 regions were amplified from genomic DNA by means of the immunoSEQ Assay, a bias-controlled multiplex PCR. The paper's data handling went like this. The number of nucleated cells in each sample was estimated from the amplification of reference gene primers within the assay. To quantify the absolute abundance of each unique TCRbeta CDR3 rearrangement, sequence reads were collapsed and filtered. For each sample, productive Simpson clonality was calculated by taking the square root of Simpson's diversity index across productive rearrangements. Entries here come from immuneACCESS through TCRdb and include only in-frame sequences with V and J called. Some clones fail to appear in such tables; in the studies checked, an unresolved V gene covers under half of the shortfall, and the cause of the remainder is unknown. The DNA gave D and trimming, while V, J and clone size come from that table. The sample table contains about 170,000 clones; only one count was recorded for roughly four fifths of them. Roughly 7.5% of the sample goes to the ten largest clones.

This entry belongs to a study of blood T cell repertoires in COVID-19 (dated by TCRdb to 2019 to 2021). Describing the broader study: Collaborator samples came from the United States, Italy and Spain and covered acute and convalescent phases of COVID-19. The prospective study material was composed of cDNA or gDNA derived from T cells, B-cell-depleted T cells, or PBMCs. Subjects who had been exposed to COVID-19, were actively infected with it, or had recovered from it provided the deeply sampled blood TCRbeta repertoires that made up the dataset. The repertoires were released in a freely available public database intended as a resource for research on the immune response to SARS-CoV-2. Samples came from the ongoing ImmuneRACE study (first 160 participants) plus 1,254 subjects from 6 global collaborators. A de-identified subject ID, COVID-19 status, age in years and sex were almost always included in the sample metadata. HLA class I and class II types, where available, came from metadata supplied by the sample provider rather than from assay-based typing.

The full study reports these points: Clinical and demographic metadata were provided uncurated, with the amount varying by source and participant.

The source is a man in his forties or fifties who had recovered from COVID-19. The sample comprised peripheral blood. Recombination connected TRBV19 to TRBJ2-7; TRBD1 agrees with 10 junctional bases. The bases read TGTGCCAGTAGCCCCGGACAGGGGGGTCCCTACGAGCAGTACTTC. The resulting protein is CASSPGQGGPYEQYF.